This T cell receptor (beta chain) was sequenced in a study of T cells after yellow fever vaccination. This clonotype was detected many times. Using its own MiXCR run on the 5' RACE reads, TCRdb lists one record per CDR3 protein. The sample lists about 500,000 distinct CDR3 sequences, 17% seen once, with 15% to 20% in the top ten. The CDR3 length is 15 residues. Germline V lookup: CDR1 SGHTA, CDR2 FQGNSA. V shed 2 bases and J shed 7 bases, with 17 bases lying between them. Sample: PBMCs, taken 5 days after the first yellow fever vaccination. This chain connects TRBV7-2 to TRBJ1-2; maybe TRBD1 (5 bases). The receptor comes from a man between 18 and 29 years old who received the YFV17D yellow fever vaccine. CDR3 DNA sequence: TGTGCCAGCAGCTTACAGGCAAACCGGGACGGTGGCTACACCTTC. This codes for CASSLQANRDGGYTF.